The 11 T cell receptor beta chains in this list originate from one sample, sequenced in a study of blood T cells in healthy people across ages. Alongside a J-beta primer mix, a sample-barcoded 5' primer served in a second PCR lasting about 7 to 12 cycles. TCRdb passed the 5' RACE reads through MiXCR, listing each CDR3 protein once. The table includes about a million distinct CDR3 sequences, around two fifths detected once. Sequencing was done on a sample of blood. These receptor sequences come from a man between 18 and 29 years old in good health.

This clonotype has more than one count but fewer than ten. J is TRBJ1-2 and V is TRBV11-2; D perhaps matches TRBD1 (5 bases). The germline V gene has CDR1 SGHAT and CDR2 FQNNGV. The V end lost 1 base, the J end lost 4 bases, and 31 bases lay between the germline ends. This CDR3 is 21 amino acids long. CDR3 protein: CASSLGPLTGTQAKRFYGYTF. The DNA of the CDR3 is TGTGCCAGCAGCTTAGGTCCCCTCACAGGAACCCAAGCAAAACGATTCTATGGCTACACCTTC.

V usage is TRBV28 and J usage is TRBJ1-1, with no clear D. CDR1 is MDHEN and CDR2 is SYDVKM in the germline V gene. Deletions cut 2 bases from V and 11 bases from J, with 9 bases between. This CDR3 spans 11 amino acids. The CDR3 region is CASSLPEEAFF. The CDR3 coding sequence is TGTGCCAGCAGTTTACCGGAAGAGGCTTTCTTT.

The V gene is TRBV3-1, the J gene TRBJ1-4; 9 bases fit TRBD1. J was trimmed by 9 bases and V by 0 bases; bases with no gene match: 8. This CDR3 has 16 amino acids. Germline CDR1 is LGHDT and CDR2 is YNNKEL (reference sequence). CDR3: CASSQDRDRVYQKLFF. The CDR3, as DNA: TGTGCCAGCAGCCAAGACCGGGACAGGGTGTACCAAAAACTGTTTTTT.

This clonotype has a handful of counts. V and J are TRBV4-3 and TRBJ1-1; 7 nucleotides align to TRBD1. V gave up 0 bases and J gave up 8 bases; unmatched junction bases: 12. In germline, CDR1 is LGHNA, CDR2 YSLEER. The CDR3 has 16 residues. CDR3: CASSQDGNRGGLEAFF. The DNA of the CDR3 is TGCGCCAGCAGCCAAGATGGTAACAGGGGAGGGTTGGAAGCTTTCTTT.

V and J are TRBV27 and TRBJ1-1, with 7 positions matching TRBD1. Germline V gene sequence: CDR1 MNHEY, CDR2 SMNVEV (reference sequence). J lost 4 bases, V lost 3 bases, and 5 bases had no gene match. This CDR3 has 14 residues. The CDR3 loop reads CASSFVTGSTEAFF. The CDR3, as DNA: TGTGCCAGCAGTTTCGTGACAGGGAGCACTGAAGCTTTCTTT.

This clonotype appeared a few times. This chain connects TRBV6-6 to TRBJ1-5; 7 bases line up with TRBD1. CDR1 is MNHNY and CDR2 is SVGAGI in the germline V gene (reference sequence). Germline trimming cut 4 bases from V and 1 base from J; bases unmatched to any gene: 4. The CDR3 has 15 amino acids. The DNA for the CDR3 is TGTGCCAGCAGTTCGGGACAGTCAAGCAATCAGCCCCAGCATTTT. Translated, it gives CASSSGQSSNQPQHF.

There are a few counts of this clonotype. The chain joins TRBV7-2 to TRBJ1-6; D remains unclear. Trimming removed 0 bases from V and 8 bases from J, with 11 bases in between. Germline V gives CDR1 SGHTA, CDR2 FQGNSA. The CDR3 has 15 residues. Here the CDR3 reads CASSLAGYWDSPLHF. The CDR3 nucleotides are TGTGCCAGCAGCTTAGCAGGGTATTGGGATTCACCCCTCCACTTT.

This clonotype was observed at least ten times. The DNA for the CDR3 is TGCAGTGCTAGGCCGACAGGCCAAGAGACCCAGTACTTC. Its translation is CSARPTGQETQYF. V and J are TRBV20-1 and TRBJ2-5; tentatively, D is TRBD1 (6 bases). Trimming removed 3 bases from V and 1 base from J, with 9 bases in between. Per germline, CDR1 DFQATT and CDR2 SNEGSKA (reference sequence). The CDR3 extends over 13 amino acids.

V usage is TRBV7-3 and J usage is TRBJ2-2; D is unclear. The V gene lost 1 base and the J gene lost 4 bases, with 10 bases spanning the gap. Looked up from germline, CDR1 is SGHTA and CDR2 is FQGTGA. This CDR3 is 15 amino acids long. CDR3 coding DNA: TGTGCCAGCAGCTTAAGTCGGCCCGCCACCGGGGAGCTGTTTTTT. This translates into CASSLSRPATGELFF.

Remarks on this clonotype: Germline and junction disagree at one end, which may indicate a read error. The J gene is TRBJ1-2, the V gene TRBV2; tentative D call: TRBD1 (6 bases). Germline-derived CDR1 and CDR2 are SNHLY and FYNNEI. CDR3 length: 11 amino acids. CDR3: CVSATGLGYTF. CDR3 in DNA: TGTGTCAGCGCCACAGGGTTGGGCTACACCTTC.

In this sample, this clonotype turned up many times. The J gene is TRBJ1-2, the V gene TRBV11-2, with TRBD1 as a possible D gene (5 bases). CDR3 length: 15 amino acids. Germline CDR1 and CDR2: SGHAT and FQNNGV. The V gene lost 4 bases and the J gene lost 6 bases, with 18 bases spanning the gap. The CDR3 protein is CASSSGGTLDDGYTF. The CDR3 DNA is TGTGCCAGCAGCTCTGGTGGGACGCTGGACGATGGCTACACCTTC.